The 4 T cell receptor beta chains below come from one sample, sequenced in a study of blood T cell repertoires in COVID-19. Data came from immunoSEQ multiplex PCR; TCRdb stores just in-frame clones and leaves some out. The sample consists of some 68,000 clones, about 80% of them appearing once. Input material: peripheral blood. These receptors originate from a man aged 65 to 79 with acute or convalescent COVID-19.

This rearrangement joins TRBV9 to TRBJ2-7; 8 nucleotides line up with TRBD2. The CDR3 sequence is 15 residues long. Germline trimming cut 3 bases from V and 1 base from J; bases unmatched to any gene: 6. Germline loops: CDR1 SGDLS, CDR2 YYNGEE. CDR3 in amino acids: CASSELAEISYEQYF. For the CDR3, the DNA is TGTGCCAGCAGCGAACTAGCGGAAATTTCCTACGAGCAGTACTTC.

The chain recombines TRBV27 with TRBJ2-7, with 8 bases fitting TRBD1. Germline lookup yields CDR1 MNHEY and CDR2 SMNVEV (reference sequence). This CDR3 region has 14 residues. J was trimmed by 2 bases and V by 5 bases; bases with no gene match: 5. The CDR3: CASSLDRATYEQYF. The CDR3 DNA reads as TGTGCCAGCAGTCTGGACAGGGCCACCTACGAGCAGTACTTC.

This clone turned up a few times. This chain joins TRBV30 and TRBJ2-3, with TRBD1 matching over 7 bases. The ends lost 8 bases at V and 4 bases at J; junction bases unmatched: 15. Germline V gene lookup returns CDR1 GTSNPN and CDR2 SVGIG (reference sequence). The CDR3 is 15 amino acids. The CDR3 region is CASRPGQSRADTQYF. The CDR3, as DNA: TGTGCCAGTCGGCCGGGACAGTCGAGGGCAGATACGCAGTATTTT.

This clone was seen more than once but under ten times. The V and J genes are TRBV7-2 and TRBJ1-1, with TRBD1 matching 7 bases. Germline V lookup: CDR1 SGHTA, CDR2 FQGNSA. J lost 0 bases, V lost 4 bases, and 2 bases had no gene match. This CDR3 spans 14 amino acids. CDR3 protein: CASSSDRVNTEAFF. Written as DNA, the CDR3 is TGTGCCAGCAGCTCCGACAGGGTGAACACTGAAGCTTTCTTT.